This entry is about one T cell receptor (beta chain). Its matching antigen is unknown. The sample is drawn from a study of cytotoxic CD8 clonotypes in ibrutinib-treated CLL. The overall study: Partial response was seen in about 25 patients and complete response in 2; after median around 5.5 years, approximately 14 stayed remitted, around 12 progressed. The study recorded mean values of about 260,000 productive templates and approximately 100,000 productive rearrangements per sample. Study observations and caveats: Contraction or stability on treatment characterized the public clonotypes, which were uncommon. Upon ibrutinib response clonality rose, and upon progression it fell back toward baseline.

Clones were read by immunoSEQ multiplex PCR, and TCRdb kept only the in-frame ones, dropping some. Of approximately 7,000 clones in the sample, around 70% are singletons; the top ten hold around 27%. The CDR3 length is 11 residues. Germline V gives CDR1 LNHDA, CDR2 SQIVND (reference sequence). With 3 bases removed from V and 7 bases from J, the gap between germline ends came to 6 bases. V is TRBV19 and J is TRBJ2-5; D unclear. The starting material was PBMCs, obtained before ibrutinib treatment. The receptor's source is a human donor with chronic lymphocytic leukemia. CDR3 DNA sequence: TGTGCCAGTAGTATCGGTTCGACCCAGTACTTC. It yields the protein CASSIGSTQYF.